Listed below are T cell receptor beta chains from one sample, sequenced in a study of T-cell reconstitution after alpha-beta-depleted transplantation in children. Via MiXCR, TCRdb re-called the PCR reads, giving one row per CDR3 protein. The repertoire consists of 700,000 or so distinct CDR3 sequences, with about an eighth occurring once and the leading ten covering roughly 0.77%. This specimen was PBMCs, taken before TCRalphabeta/CD19-depleted stem cell transplant. The receptors were sampled from a girl aged 2-9 years with congenital amegakaryocytic thrombocytopenia, due to receive a stem cell transplant. Both conserved end residues are part of each CDR3. Fields, in order: clone size, D gene, J gene, V gene, CDR3 protein, CDR3 DNA. A D gene is named only where the DNA matches it firmly. Size is stated for part of the rows, as once, few or many counts, or as a class when the clone is expanded.

-,-,TRBJ2-1,TRBV5-1,CASSLDPSPDSNEQFF,TGCGCCAGCAGCTTGGACCCTTCTCCCGACTCCAATGAGCAGTTCTTC
many,TRBD1,TRBJ2-1,TRBV6-2/TRBV6-3,CASTRDRVGEQFF,TGTGCCAGCACCCGGGACAGGGTTGGGGAGCAGTTCTTC
-,-,TRBJ2-5,TRBV5-1,CASSLNGRQETQYF,TGCGCCAGCAGCTTGAACGGCAGACAAGAGACCCAGTACTTC
-,-,TRBJ2-7,TRBV5-1,CASTSQVGSYEQYF,TGCGCCAGCACTTCCCAAGTGGGCTCCTACGAGCAGTACTTC
-,-,TRBJ2-6,TRBV7-6,CASSPFLFSSGANVLTF,TGTGCCAGCAGCCCCTTCCTTTTCAGCTCTGGGGCCAACGTCCTGACTTTC
many,TRBD1,TRBJ2-7,TRBV5-6,CASSLDPGTVYEQYF,TGTGCCAGCAGCTTGGACCCCGGGACAGTTTACGAGCAGTACTTC
-,-,TRBJ2-7,TRBV20-1,CSASVGSSYEQYF,TGCAGTGCTAGTGTGGGTTCGTCATACGAGCAGTACTTC
-,-,TRBJ1-1,TRBV30,CAWMEGVEGTEAFF,TGTGCCTGGATGGAGGGGGTGGAGGGCACTGAAGCTTTCTTT
once,TRBD1,TRBJ2-5,TRBV5-1,CASSPGTVDLTWETQYF,TGCGCCAGCAGCCCGGGGACAGTGGACTTGACATGGGAGACCCAGTACTTC
-,-,TRBJ2-3,TRBV3-1,CASSQGLGSAITDTQYF,TGTGCCAGCAGCCAGGGCCTGGGTAGCGCGATCACAGATACGCAGTATTTT
few,-,TRBJ2-7,TRBV5-1,CASTLFGEVAGEQYF,TGCGCCAGCACCTTGTTTGGAGAGGTGGCGGGAGAGCAGTACTTC
few,TRBD1,TRBJ2-2,TRBV20-1,CSAGDRRRATGELFF,TGCAGTGCTGGGGACAGGCGAAGGGCCACCGGGGAGCTGTTTTTT
-,-,TRBJ2-1,TRBV3-1,CASSRDGGLSSYNEQFF,TGTGCCAGCAGCCGTGACGGCGGGCTTAGCTCCTACAATGAGCAGTTCTTC
-,TRBD2,TRBJ2-1,TRBV7-2,CASSPGTSGSSRTEQFF,TGTGCCAGCAGCCCCGGGACTAGCGGGAGTAGCAGAACTGAGCAGTTCTTC
many,-,TRBJ2-1,TRBV11-2,CASSLASLSNEQFF,TGTGCCAGCAGCTTAGCGTCGCTCTCGAATGAGCAGTTCTTC
many,-,TRBJ2-3,TRBV5-1,CASSLSLRGDTDTQYF,TGCGCCAGCAGCTTGAGTCTCAGGGGTGACACAGATACGCAGTATTTT
many,TRBD1,TRBJ2-4,TRBV24-1,CATSEGQGAKNIQYF,TGTGCCACCAGTGAGGGACAGGGGGCCAAAAACATTCAGTACTTC
few,TRBD1,TRBJ1-1,TRBV14,CASSVTHRGEEAFF,TGTGCCAGCAGCGTAACCCACAGGGGGGAAGAAGCTTTCTTT
few,-,TRBJ1-1,TRBV20-1,CSARASGPLLNTEAFF,TGCAGTGCTAGAGCTTCTGGACCGTTGCTGAACACTGAAGCTTTCTTT
-,TRBD1,TRBJ1-3,TRBV3-1,CTSSFRQGALGPGNTIYF,TGTACCAGCAGTTTTAGGCAGGGGGCCCTCGGGCCTGGAAACACCATATATTTT
-,-,TRBJ2-1,TRBV5-1,CASSPPSGGPPNNEQFF,TGCGCCAGCAGCCCACCCTCCGGGGGGCCCCCTAACAATGAGCAGTTCTTC
many,TRBD2,TRBJ2-1,TRBV5-1,CASSLQLAGGPSQFF,TGCGCCAGCAGCTTGCAACTAGCGGGAGGGCCCTCGCAGTTCTTC
many,TRBD2,TRBJ2-1,TRBV28,CASSFPPLFRGSPSSYNEQFF,TGTGCCAGCAGTTTTCCCCCATTGTTCCGCGGGAGCCCTAGCTCCTACAATGAGCAGTTCTTC
many,-,TRBJ1-5,TRBV7-9,CASSLKNQPQHF,TGTGCCAGCAGCTTGAAGAATCAGCCCCAGCATTTT
many,-,TRBJ1-1,TRBV20-1,CSASRLGGQPTEAFF,TGCAGTGCTAGCCGGCTCGGCGGGCAACCCACTGAAGCTTTCTTT
many,-,TRBJ2-5,TRBV7-8,CASSLATAAGYQETQYF,TGTGCCAGCAGCTTAGCAACCGCGGCGGGTTACCAAGAGACCCAGTACTTC
many,-,TRBJ2-3,TRBV5-1,CASNGRAQTDTQYF,TGCGCCAGCAACGGCCGGGCCCAGACAGATACGCAGTATTTT
-,TRBD2,TRBJ2-3,TRBV11-2,CAVRLSLPFRLAGQSWNTQYF,TGTGCGGTTCGGCTGAGTTTACCTTTTCGACTAGCGGGACAATCTTGGAATACGCAGTATTTT
-,-,TRBJ2-7,TRBV10-1,CASSEDKPYEQYF,TGCGCCAGCAGTGAGGACAAACCATACGAGCAGTACTTC